What follows are 13 T cell receptor beta chains derived from one specimen sequenced in a study of blood T cell repertoires in COVID-19. Sequencing used immunoSEQ multiplex PCR; TCRdb keeps in-frame clones, though not all of them. The table includes approximately 110,000 clones, approximately 81% detected once. Input material: peripheral blood. Receptors were obtained from a middle-aged man with acute or convalescent COVID-19.

The table lists this clone with a few counts. The V and J genes are TRBV7-8 and TRBJ2-1; D may be TRBD1 (6 bases). Trimming left V 4 bases short and J 3 bases short, with 16 bases between. Per the germline V gene, CDR1 is SGHVS and CDR2 is FQNEAQ. The CDR3 extends over 16 amino acids. The CDR3 DNA is TGTGCCAGCAGCTCACTGCAGGGGATTGTCTACAATGAGCAGTTCTTC. It translates to CASSSLQGIVYNEQFF. The variable domain in full, completed from reference TRBV7-8 and TRBJ2-1, reads GAGVSQSPRYKVAKRGQDVALRCDPISGHVSLFWYQQALGQGPEFLTYFQNEAQLDKSGLPSDRFFAERPEGSVSTLKIQRTQQEDSAVYLCASSSLQGIVYNEQFFGPGTRLTVL.

V usage is TRBV29-1 and J usage is TRBJ2-1, with D maybe TRBD1 (6 bases). The CDR3 has 15 amino acids. Per the germline V gene, CDR1 is SQVTM and CDR2 is ANQGSEA. V lost 4 bases, J lost 8 bases, and 21 bases lay in between. The CDR3: CSVGQVGGFLDEQFF. In nucleotides, the CDR3 is TGCAGCGTTGGACAGGTTGGGGGCTTTCTGGATGAGCAGTTCTTC.

In this sample, this clone turned up once. V and J are TRBV7-9 and TRBJ1-2; 7 bases fit TRBD1. This CDR3 is built from 15 residues. The trim removed 5 bases at V and 0 bases at J, leaving 6 bases unmatched. The germline V gene encodes CDR1 SEHNR and CDR2 FQNEAQ (reference sequence). CDR3 amino acids: CASSQNRGPNYGYTF. The CDR3, as DNA: TGTGCCAGCAGCCAAAACAGGGGCCCTAACTATGGCTACACCTTC.

The genes are TRBV2 and TRBJ1-6; 7 positions match TRBD1. Per the germline V gene, CDR1 is SNHLY and CDR2 is FYNNEI. V gave up 6 bases and J gave up 9 bases; unmatched junction bases: 14. The CDR3 runs to 16 residues. CDR3 residues: CASSAIGVRGFSPLHF. Here the CDR3 DNA reads TGTGCCAGCAGCGCTATCGGGGTCAGGGGGTTTTCACCCCTCCACTTT.

V is TRBV29-1 and J is TRBJ1-6; D uncertain. The V end lost 4 bases, the J end lost 9 bases, and 13 bases lay between the germline ends. Germline values: CDR1 SQVTM, CDR2 ANQGSEA. This CDR3 comprises 13 residues. CDR3 bases: TGCAGCGTTGGTGAAGGGAGACGTTCACCCCTCCACTTT. Protein product: CSVGEGRRSPLHF.

This chain connects TRBV4-2 to TRBJ2-2; no clear D. The CDR3 is made up of 16 amino acids. The V gene's germline CDR1 is LGHNA and CDR2 YNFKEQ. The V end lost 0 bases, the J end lost 3 bases, and 11 bases lay between the germline ends. The DNA of the CDR3 is TGTGCCAGCAGCCAAGATGAGTCGTTTTACACCGGGGAGCTGTTTTTT. Amino acids: CASSQDESFYTGELFF.

V is TRBV28 and J is TRBJ2-5; 7 bases map to TRBD1. Germline V lookup: CDR1 MDHEN, CDR2 SYDVKM. With V trimmed by 1 base and J by 5 bases, 4 bases remained unmatched. CDR3 length equals 14 residues. In DNA form, the CDR3 reads TGTGCCAGCAGTTTATTAGGGGGCAGTGAGACCCAGTACTTC. This gives the protein CASSLLGGSETQYF.

This clone has just one count. The chain has TRBV4-3 and TRBJ1-1; D not certain. Trimming took 5 bases from V and 4 from J, leaving 17 bases between them. Per germline, CDR1 LGHNA and CDR2 YSLEER. This CDR3 region has 15 residues. The CDR3 loop reads CASSSEWRDGTEAFF. DNA of the CDR3: TGCGCCAGCAGCTCGGAGTGGAGGGATGGCACTGAAGCTTTCTTT.

The rearrangement joins TRBV2 to TRBJ1-2; D ambiguous. Deletions cut 5 bases from V and 2 bases from J, with 12 bases between. Germline-derived CDR1 and CDR2 are SNHLY and FYNNEI. This CDR3 region has 14 residues. The CDR3 region is CASSPRHGNYGYTF. As DNA, the CDR3 is TGTGCCAGCAGTCCCCGACACGGAAACTATGGCTACACCTTC.

CDR3 nucleotide sequence: TGTGCCAGCAGCTTCCGAATTGAGGACAGGGCCTATGGCTACACCTTC. Its translation is CASSFRIEDRAYGYTF. The rearrangement uses TRBV5-5 and TRBJ1-2; TRBD1 agrees at 8 bases. CDR3 length: 16 residues. V dropped 2 bases and J dropped 4; count of bases not matched to a gene: 10. Germline V gives CDR1 SGHKS, CDR2 YYEKEE (reference sequence).

The DNA for the CDR3 is TGTGCCAGCAGCTTACTGACAGGGGCAGGTGCAGATACGCAGTATTTT. This codes for CASSLLTGAGADTQYF. The gene calls are TRBV7-8 and TRBJ2-3; TRBD1 matches 8 bases. CDR3 size: 16 residues. The germline CDR1 and CDR2 sequences are SGHVS and FQNEAQ. The J segment lost 4 bases and the V segment lost 2 bases, leaving 8 bases of the junction unmatched. Full variable domain (remainder filled in from reference TRBV7-8 and TRBJ2-3): GAGVSQSPRYKVAKRGQDVALRCDPISGHVSLFWYQQALGQGPEFLTYFQNEAQLDKSGLPSDRFFAERPEGSVSTLKIQRTQQEDSAVYLCASSLLTGAGADTQYFGPGTRLTVL.

The CDR3 sequence: CASRLAGGYNEQFF. CDR3 sequence (DNA): TGCGCCAGCAGACTAGCGGGGGGGTACAATGAGCAGTTCTTC. This rearrangement joins TRBV5-1 to TRBJ2-1, with 13 bases lining up with TRBD2. The CDR3 length is 14 residues. Germline V lookup: CDR1 SGHRS, CDR2 YFSETQ. J lost 4 bases, V lost 5 bases, and 0 bases had no gene match. The full variable domain, rest sourced from reference TRBV5-1 and TRBJ2-1, is KAGVTQTPRYLIKTRGQQVTLSCSPISGHRSVSWYQQTPGQGLQFLFEYFSETQRNKGNFPGRFSGRQFSNSRSEMNVSTLELGDSALYLCASRLAGGYNEQFFGPGTRLTVL.

The chain has TRBV6-5 and TRBJ1-6; perhaps TRBD1 as D (6 bases). CDR1 and CDR2 from the germline V gene are MNHEY and SVGAGI. The CDR3 sequence is 13 residues long. Trimming took off 6 bases at V and 4 bases at J, with 7 bases between the two ends. The CDR3 protein is CASRTGYNSPLHF. The DNA for the CDR3 is TGTGCCAGCAGGACAGGTTATAATTCACCCCTCCACTTT.